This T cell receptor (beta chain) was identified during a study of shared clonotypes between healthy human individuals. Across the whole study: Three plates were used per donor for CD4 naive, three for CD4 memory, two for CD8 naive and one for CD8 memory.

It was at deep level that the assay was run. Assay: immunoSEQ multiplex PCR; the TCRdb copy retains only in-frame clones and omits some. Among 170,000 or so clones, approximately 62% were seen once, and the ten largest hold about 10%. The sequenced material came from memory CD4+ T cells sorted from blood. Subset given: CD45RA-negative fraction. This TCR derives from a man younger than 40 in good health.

The CDR3 sequence: CASSQPVAVETQYF. The CDR3 DNA reads TGTGCCAGCAGCCAACCCGTAGCAGTAGAGACCCAGTACTTC. V and J are TRBV6-5 and TRBJ2-5; no firm D call. The CDR3 length is 14 residues. Germline V gene sequence: CDR1 MNHEY, CDR2 SVGAGI. The V end was cut by 6 bases, the J end by 4 bases, with 15 bases between.